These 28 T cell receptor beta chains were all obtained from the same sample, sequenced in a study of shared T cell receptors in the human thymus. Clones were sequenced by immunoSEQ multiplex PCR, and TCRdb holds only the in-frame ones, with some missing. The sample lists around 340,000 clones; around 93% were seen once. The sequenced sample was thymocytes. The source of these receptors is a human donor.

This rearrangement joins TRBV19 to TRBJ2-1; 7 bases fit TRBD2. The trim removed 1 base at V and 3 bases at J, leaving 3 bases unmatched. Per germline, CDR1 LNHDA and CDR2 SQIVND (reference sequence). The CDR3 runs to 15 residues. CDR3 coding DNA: TGTGCCAGTAGTATAGGCGGGAGTGGCTACAATGAGCAGTTCTTC. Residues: CASSIGGSGYNEQFF.

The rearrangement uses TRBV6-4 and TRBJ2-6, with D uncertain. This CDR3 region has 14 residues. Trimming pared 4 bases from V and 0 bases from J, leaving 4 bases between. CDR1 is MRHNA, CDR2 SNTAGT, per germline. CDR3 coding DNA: TGTGCCAGCAGTGCCCACTCTGGGGCCAACGTCCTGACTTTC. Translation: CASSAHSGANVLTF.

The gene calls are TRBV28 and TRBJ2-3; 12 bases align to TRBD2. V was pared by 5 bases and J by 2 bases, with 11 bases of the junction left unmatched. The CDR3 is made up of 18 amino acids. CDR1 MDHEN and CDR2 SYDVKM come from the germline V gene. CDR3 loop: CASSRGLAGLLPTDTQYF. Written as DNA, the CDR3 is TGTGCCAGCAGTCGCGGACTAGCGGGGCTTTTACCCACAGATACGCAGTATTTT.

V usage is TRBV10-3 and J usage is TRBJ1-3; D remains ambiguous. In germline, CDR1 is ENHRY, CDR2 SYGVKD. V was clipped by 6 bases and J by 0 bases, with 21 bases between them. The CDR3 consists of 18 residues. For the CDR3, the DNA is TGTGCCATCAGATCGACGGACCGACGGTCAAGCTCTGGAAACACCATATATTTT. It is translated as CAIRSTDRRSSSGNTIYF.

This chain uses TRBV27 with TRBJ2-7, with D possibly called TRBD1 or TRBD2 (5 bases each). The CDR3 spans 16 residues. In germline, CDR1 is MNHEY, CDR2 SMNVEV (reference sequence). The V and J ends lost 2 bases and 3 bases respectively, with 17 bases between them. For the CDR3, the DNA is TGTGCCAGCAGTTTACCGGGACGTAAAAGATTCTACGAGCAGTACTTC. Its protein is CASSLPGRKRFYEQYF.

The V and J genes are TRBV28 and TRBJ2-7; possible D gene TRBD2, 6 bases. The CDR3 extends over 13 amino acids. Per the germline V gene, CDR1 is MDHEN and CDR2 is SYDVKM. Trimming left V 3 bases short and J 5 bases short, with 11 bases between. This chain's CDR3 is CASSFKWGDEQYF. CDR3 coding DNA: TGTGCCAGCAGTTTTAAGTGGGGGGACGAGCAGTACTTC.

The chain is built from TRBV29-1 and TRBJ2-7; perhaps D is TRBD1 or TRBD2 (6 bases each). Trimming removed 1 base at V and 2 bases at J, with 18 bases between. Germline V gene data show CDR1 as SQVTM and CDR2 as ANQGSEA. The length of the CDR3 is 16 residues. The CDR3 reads CSVEVGGQLDTYEQYF. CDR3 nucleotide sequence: TGCAGCGTTGAAGTGGGGGGACAACTAGATACCTACGAGCAGTACTTC.

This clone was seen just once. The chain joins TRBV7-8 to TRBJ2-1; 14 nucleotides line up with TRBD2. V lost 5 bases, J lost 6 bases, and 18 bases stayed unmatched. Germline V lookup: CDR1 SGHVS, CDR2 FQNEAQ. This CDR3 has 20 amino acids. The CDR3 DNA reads TGTGCCAGCAGCCCAATCACGACTAGCGGGAGGGCCGGACTAGGCAATGAGCAGTTCTTC. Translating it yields CASSPITTSGRAGLGNEQFF.

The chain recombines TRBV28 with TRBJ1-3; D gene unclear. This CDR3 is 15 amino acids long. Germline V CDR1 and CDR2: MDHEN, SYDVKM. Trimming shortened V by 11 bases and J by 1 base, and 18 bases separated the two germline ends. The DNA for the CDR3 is TGTGCCTATGCCCCTAGAAACGAGTCTGGAAACACCATATATTTT. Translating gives CAYAPRNESGNTIYF. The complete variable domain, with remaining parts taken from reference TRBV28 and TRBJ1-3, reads DVKVTQSSRYLVKRTGEKVFLECVQDMDHENMFWYRQDPGLGLRLIYFSYDVKMKEKGDIPEGYSVSREKKERFSLILESASTNQTSMYLCAYAPRNESGNTIYFGEGSWLTVV.

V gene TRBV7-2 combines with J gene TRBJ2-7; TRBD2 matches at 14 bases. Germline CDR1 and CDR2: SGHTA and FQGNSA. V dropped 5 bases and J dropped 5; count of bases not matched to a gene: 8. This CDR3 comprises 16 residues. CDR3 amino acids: CASSPRTSGRIHEQYF. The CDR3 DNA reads TGTGCCAGCAGCCCGCGGACTAGCGGGAGGATCCACGAGCAGTACTTC.

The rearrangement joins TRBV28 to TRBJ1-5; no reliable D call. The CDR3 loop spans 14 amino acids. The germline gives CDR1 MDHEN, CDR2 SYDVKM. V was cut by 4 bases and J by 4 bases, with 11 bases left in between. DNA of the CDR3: TGTGCCAGCAGTTGCCTTGACGGGAATCAGCCCCAGCATTTT. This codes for CASSCLDGNQPQHF.

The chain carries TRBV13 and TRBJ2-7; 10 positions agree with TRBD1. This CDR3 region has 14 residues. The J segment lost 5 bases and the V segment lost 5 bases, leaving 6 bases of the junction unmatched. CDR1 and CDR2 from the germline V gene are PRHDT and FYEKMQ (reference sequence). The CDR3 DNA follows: TGTGCCAGCAGCCCGGGACAGGGGAGGAACGAGCAGTACTTC. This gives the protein CASSPGQGRNEQYF.

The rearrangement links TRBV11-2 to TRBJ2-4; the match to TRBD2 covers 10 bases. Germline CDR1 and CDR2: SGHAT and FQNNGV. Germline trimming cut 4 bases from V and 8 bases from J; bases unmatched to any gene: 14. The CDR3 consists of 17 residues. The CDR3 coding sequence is TGTGCCAGCAGCTCAACCGTAGGGACTAGCGTGGGAGACATTCAGTACTTC. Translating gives CASSSTVGTSVGDIQYF.

In DNA form, the CDR3 reads TGTGCCAGTAGTCGACAGGGAGTTTACTACGAGCAGTACTTC. This sequence encodes CASSRQGVYYEQYF. The chain is built from TRBV19 and TRBJ2-7; 7 bases are a match to TRBD1. CDR3 length equals 14 residues. Germline CDR1 is LNHDA and CDR2 is SQIVND (reference sequence). The V segment lost 5 bases and the J segment 3 bases; nucleotides outside the gene matches: 7. The full variable domain, with the rest looked up from reference TRBV19 and TRBJ2-7, is DGGITQSPKYLFRKEGQNVTLSCEQNLNHDAMYWYRQDPGQGLRLIYYSQIVNDFQKGDIAEGYSVSREKKESFPLTVTSAQKNPTAFYLCASSRQGVYYEQYFGPGTRLTVT.

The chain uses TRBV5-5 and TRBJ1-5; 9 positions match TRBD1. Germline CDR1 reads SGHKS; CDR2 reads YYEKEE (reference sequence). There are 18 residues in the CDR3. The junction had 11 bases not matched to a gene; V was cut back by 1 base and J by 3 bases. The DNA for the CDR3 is TGTGCCAGCAGCTTGCGGGTGGGGGGACAGGGCTACAATCAGCCCCAGCATTTT. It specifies CASSLRVGGQGYNQPQHF.

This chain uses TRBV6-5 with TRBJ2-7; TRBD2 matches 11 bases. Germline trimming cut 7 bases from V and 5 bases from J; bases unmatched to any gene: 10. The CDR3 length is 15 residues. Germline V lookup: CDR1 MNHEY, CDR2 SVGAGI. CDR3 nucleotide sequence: TGTGCCAGCACTCCACTAGCGGGAGTAATCAACGAGCAGTACTTC. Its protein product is CASTPLAGVINEQYF.

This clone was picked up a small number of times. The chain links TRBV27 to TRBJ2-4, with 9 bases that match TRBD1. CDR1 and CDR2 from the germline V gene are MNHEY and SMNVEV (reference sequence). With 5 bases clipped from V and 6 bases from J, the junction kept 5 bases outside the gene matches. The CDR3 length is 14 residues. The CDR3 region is CASSPTGGGNIQYF. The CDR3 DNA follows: TGTGCCAGCAGTCCGACAGGGGGGGGAAACATTCAGTACTTC.

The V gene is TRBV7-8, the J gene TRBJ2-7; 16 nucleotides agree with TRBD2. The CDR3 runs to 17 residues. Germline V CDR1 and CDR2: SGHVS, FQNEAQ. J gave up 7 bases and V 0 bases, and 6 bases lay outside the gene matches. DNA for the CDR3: TGTGCCAGCAGCTTAGCGGGACTAGCGGGAGGGATGAGGGAGCAGTACTTC. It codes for CASSLAGLAGGMREQYF.

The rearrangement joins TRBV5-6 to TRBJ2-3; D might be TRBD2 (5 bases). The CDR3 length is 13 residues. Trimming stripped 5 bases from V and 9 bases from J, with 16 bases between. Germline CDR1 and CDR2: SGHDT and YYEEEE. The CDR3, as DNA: TGTGCCAGCAGGTCGGGGTGGAGTGAGACGCAGTATTTT. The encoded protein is CASRSGWSETQYF.

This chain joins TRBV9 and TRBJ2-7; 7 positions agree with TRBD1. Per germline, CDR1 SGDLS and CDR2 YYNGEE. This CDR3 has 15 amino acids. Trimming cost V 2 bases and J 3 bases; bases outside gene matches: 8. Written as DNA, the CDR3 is TGTGCCAGCAGCGTTAAGACAGGGACCAACTACGAGCAGTACTTC. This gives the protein CASSVKTGTNYEQYF.

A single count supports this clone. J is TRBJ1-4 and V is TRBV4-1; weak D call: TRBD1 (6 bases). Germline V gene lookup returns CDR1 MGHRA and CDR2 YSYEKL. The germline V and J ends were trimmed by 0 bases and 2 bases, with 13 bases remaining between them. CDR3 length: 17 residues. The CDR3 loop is CASSQEPGGQTNEKLFF. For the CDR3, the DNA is TGCGCCAGCAGCCAAGAACCGGGGGGGCAGACTAATGAAAAACTGTTTTTT.

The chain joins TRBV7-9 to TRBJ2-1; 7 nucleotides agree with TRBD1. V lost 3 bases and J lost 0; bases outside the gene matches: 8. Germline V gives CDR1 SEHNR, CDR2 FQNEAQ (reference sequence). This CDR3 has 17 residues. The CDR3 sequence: CASSFPTDRRSYNEQFF. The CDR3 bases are TGTGCCAGCAGCTTCCCCACGGACAGGCGCTCCTACAATGAGCAGTTCTTC.

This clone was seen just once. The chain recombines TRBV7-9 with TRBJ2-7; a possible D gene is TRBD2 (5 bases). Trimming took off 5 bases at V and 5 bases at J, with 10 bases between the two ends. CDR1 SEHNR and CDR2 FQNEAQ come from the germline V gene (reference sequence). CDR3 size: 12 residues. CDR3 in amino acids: CASSPGMDEQYF. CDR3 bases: TGTGCCAGCAGCCCCGGGATGGACGAGCAGTACTTC.

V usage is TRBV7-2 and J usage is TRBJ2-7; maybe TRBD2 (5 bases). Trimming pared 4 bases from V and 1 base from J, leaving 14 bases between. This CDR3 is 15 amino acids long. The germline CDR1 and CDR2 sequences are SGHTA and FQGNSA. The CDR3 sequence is CASSYPDGMSYEQYF. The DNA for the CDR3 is TGTGCCAGCAGCTACCCGGACGGGATGTCCTACGAGCAGTACTTC. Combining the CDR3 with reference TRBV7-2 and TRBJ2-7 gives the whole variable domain GAGVSQSPSNKVTEKGKDVELRCDPISGHTALYWYRQSLGQGLEFLIYFQGNSAPDKSGLPSDRFSAERTGGSVSTLTIQRTQQEDSAVYLCASSYPDGMSYEQYFGPGTRLTVT.

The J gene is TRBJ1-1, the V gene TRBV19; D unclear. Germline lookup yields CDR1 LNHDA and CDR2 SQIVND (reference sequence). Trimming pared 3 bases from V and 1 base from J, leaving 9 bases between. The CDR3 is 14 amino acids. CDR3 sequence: CASSIGQKNTEAFF. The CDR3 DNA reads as TGTGCCAGTAGTATTGGGCAGAAGAACACTGAAGCTTTCTTT.

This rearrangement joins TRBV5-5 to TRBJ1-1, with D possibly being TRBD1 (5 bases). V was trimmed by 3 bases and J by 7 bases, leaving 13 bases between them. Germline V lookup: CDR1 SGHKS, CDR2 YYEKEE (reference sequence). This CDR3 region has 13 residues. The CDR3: CASSSDSSLEAFF. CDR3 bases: TGTGCCAGCAGCTCCGACAGCTCCCTTGAAGCTTTCTTT.

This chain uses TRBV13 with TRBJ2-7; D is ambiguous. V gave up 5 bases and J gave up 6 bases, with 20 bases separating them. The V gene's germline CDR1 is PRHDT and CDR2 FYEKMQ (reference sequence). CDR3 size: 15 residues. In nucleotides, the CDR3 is TGTGCCAGCAGCCCCCGGGCATCCCGGATTCTCGAGCAGTACTTC. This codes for CASSPRASRILEQYF.

Written as DNA, the CDR3 is TGTGCCAGCAGCGCAATTAGCGGGAGGAGACAAGAGACCCAGTACTTC. Translation gives CASSAISGRRQETQYF. The chain uses TRBV11-2 and TRBJ2-5; 10 bases are shared with TRBD2. The CDR3 consists of 16 residues. The ends lost 5 bases at V and 2 bases at J; junction bases unmatched: 8. Germline CDR1 is SGHAT and CDR2 is FQNNGV.